Following are 19 T cell receptor beta chains from one sample sequenced in a study of beta chain features in type 1 diabetes. These TCRs are of unknown antigen specificity. Overall study results and limits: Moderate yet significant TCRB CDR3 shortening was seen in Type 1 diabetes patients in all four CD4+ subsets.

Expressed TCRB transcripts were sequenced after all isolated RNA was converted to cDNA. Libraries were prepared by immunoSEQ multiplex PCR; TCRdb keeps only in-frame clonotypes and omits some of them. The sample contains under 850,000 clones, over 10% of which appear only once. What was sequenced was naive CD4+ T cells from blood. The receptor source for this set is a man younger than 35 with type 1 diabetes.

This clone was recorded a few times. This chain uses TRBV15 with TRBJ2-5, with D uncertain. V was clipped by 5 bases and J by 5 bases, with 9 bases between them. There are 12 residues in the CDR3. The germline gives CDR1 LNHNV, CDR2 YYDKDF (reference sequence). The CDR3 nucleotides are TGTGCCACCAGCTTCCTTGCGGAGACCCAGTACTTC. Translation gives CATSFLAETQYF.

The chain links TRBV5-4 to TRBJ1-1; no definite D call. The CDR3 is 16 amino acids. Germline CDR1 is SGHNT and CDR2 is YYREEE (reference sequence). The V end lost 0 bases, the J end lost 2 bases, and 14 bases lay between the germline ends. The CDR3 DNA follows: TGTGCCAGCAGCTTGGAGGTCCTTCACTTAAACACTGAAGCTTTCTTT. Its protein product is CASSLEVLHLNTEAFF.

This clone was recorded a few times. V gene TRBV30 combines with J gene TRBJ1-1, with D possibly being TRBD1 (5 bases). Between the trimmed V and J ends, which lost 4 bases and 4 bases, there was a span of 16 bases. This CDR3 spans 14 amino acids. In germline, CDR1 is GTSNPN, CDR2 SVGIG (reference sequence). The CDR3 nucleotides are TGTGCCTGGAACCCTAGGGGCGCGGGCACTGAAGCTTTCTTT. It yields the protein CAWNPRGAGTEAFF.

The rearrangement links TRBV5-1 to TRBJ2-1; TRBD2 agrees at 7 bases. The V segment lost 4 bases and the J segment 6 bases; nucleotides outside the gene matches: 7. Germline-derived CDR1 and CDR2 are SGHRS and YFSETQ. The CDR3 length is 14 residues. The CDR3 nucleotides are TGCGCCAGCAGCCTCGGACTAGATTCCAATGAGCAGTTCTTC. It yields the protein CASSLGLDSNEQFF.

The rearrangement joins TRBV6-1 to TRBJ1-2, with D hard to call. The CDR3 is made up of 12 amino acids. The germline V gene encodes CDR1 MNHNS and CDR2 SASEGT. V dropped 1 base and J dropped 3 bases, with 3 bases sitting between them. The CDR3 spells CASSEEDYGYTF. The CDR3 region has the DNA TGTGCCAGCAGTGAAGAGGACTATGGCTACACCTTC.

This clone was observed a handful of times. The chain has TRBV5-1 and TRBJ2-5, with a weak D call TRBD2 (6 bases). The CDR3 contains 13 residues. The V and J ends lost 4 bases and 5 bases respectively, with 12 bases between them. Looked up from germline, CDR1 is SGHRS and CDR2 is YFSETQ. The CDR3 protein is CASSRGIWETQYF. CDR3 coding DNA: TGCGCCAGCAGCCGGGGGATATGGGAGACCCAGTACTTC.

This clone was detected only a few times. The J gene is TRBJ2-5, the V gene TRBV28, with 11 nucleotides matching TRBD2. Germline CDR1 MDHEN, CDR2 SYDVKM. V dropped 3 bases and J dropped 1; count of bases not matched to a gene: 4. CDR3 length: 16 residues. The CDR3 spells CASSLALAGGQETQYF. The CDR3 region has the DNA TGTGCCAGCAGTTTGGCCCTAGCGGGGGGCCAAGAGACCCAGTACTTC.

The rearrangement links TRBV6-5 to TRBJ2-1, with a possible D match to TRBD2 (5 bases). CDR3 length: 16 residues. Trimming cost V 0 bases and J 3 bases, with 12 bases left between them. CDR1 MNHEY and CDR2 SVGAGI come from the germline V gene. DNA for the CDR3: TGTGCCAGCAGTTACTCCGGGGATTCGGGCTACAATGAGCAGTTCTTC. Amino acids: CASSYSGDSGYNEQFF.

This chain links TRBV27 with TRBJ1-6; 10 positions match TRBD1. This CDR3 is 19 amino acids long. Per the germline V gene, CDR1 is MNHEY and CDR2 is SMNVEV (reference sequence). Trimming took 0 bases from V and 8 from J; bases not matched to a gene: 13. This CDR3 reads CASSLSGQGWIGDYSPLHF. In nucleotides, the CDR3 is TGTGCCAGCAGTTTATCGGGACAGGGGTGGATAGGGGACTATTCACCCCTCCACTTT.

This clone was picked up a small number of times. V gene TRBV7-9 combines with J gene TRBJ1-5; possibly TRBD1 for D (5 bases). The V and J ends lost 7 bases and 6 bases respectively, with 13 bases between them. The length of the CDR3 is 13 residues. Germline V lookup: CDR1 SEHNR, CDR2 FQNEAQ (reference sequence). The CDR3 DNA reads TGTGCCAGCACCATTGGGGGAGCTCAGCCCCAGCATTTT. Translating gives CASTIGGAQPQHF. Using reference TRBV7-9 and TRBJ1-5 for the parts outside the CDR3, the full variable domain is DTGVSQNPRHKITKRGQNVTFRCDPISEHNRLYWYRQTLGQGPEFLTYFQNEAQLEKSRLLSDRFSAERPKGSFSTLEIQRTEQGDSAMYLCASTIGGAQPQHFGDGTRLSIL.

The chain couples TRBV18 to TRBJ2-1, with 10 bases aligning to TRBD2. V was pared by 6 bases and J by 7 bases, with 9 bases of the junction left unmatched. The CDR3 runs to 15 residues. The germline V gene has CDR1 KGHSH and CDR2 LQKENI. As DNA, the CDR3 is TGTGCCAGCTCCCCTAGCGGGGGAATTGGGAATGAGCAGTTCTTC. Amino acid sequence: CASSPSGGIGNEQFF.

CDR3 DNA sequence: TGTGCCAGCACCACAGGGGGCGCAAAAAATTCACCCCTCCACTTT. Translation: CASTTGGAKNSPLHF. The J gene is TRBJ1-6, the V gene TRBV2; TRBD1 matches 9 bases. The germline V gene encodes CDR1 SNHLY and CDR2 FYNNEI. The trim removed 7 bases at V and 7 bases at J, leaving 8 bases unmatched. This CDR3 is 15 amino acids long.

CDR3 sequence (DNA): TGTGCCAGCAGTCGACAGGGAGGGAATCAGCCCCAGCATTTT. It is translated as CASSRQGGNQPQHF. This rearrangement joins TRBV6-5 to TRBJ1-5, with 7 bases lining up with TRBD1. This CDR3 spans 14 amino acids. Germline CDR1 is MNHEY and CDR2 is SVGAGI. Germline trimming cut 5 bases from V and 4 bases from J; bases unmatched to any gene: 5.

This clone was found once. The V call is TRBV9, the J call TRBJ1-2; tentatively, D is TRBD1 (5 bases). Trimming removed 3 bases from V and 4 bases from J, with 16 bases in between. This CDR3 spans 15 amino acids. Germline CDR1 SGDLS, CDR2 YYNGEE. This CDR3 is CASSDPGGISYGYTF. CDR3 coding DNA: TGTGCCAGCAGCGACCCTGGGGGGATCAGCTATGGCTACACCTTC.

This clone was counted only a few times. V and J are TRBV5-1 and TRBJ2-3; maybe TRBD2 (5 bases). The germline CDR1 and CDR2 sequences are SGHRS and YFSETQ. V was cut by 1 base and J by 0 bases, with 12 bases left in between. The CDR3 extends over 16 amino acids. The CDR3 DNA reads TGCGCCAGCAGCTTGTCGGGCGGACTTAGCACAGATACGCAGTATTTT. It encodes CASSLSGGLSTDTQYF.

V gene TRBV7-9 combines with J gene TRBJ1-6; D possibly corresponds to TRBD1 (5 bases). The CDR3 runs 14 residues. V lost 5 bases and J lost 5, with 10 bases in between. CDR1 is SEHNR, CDR2 FQNEAQ, per germline (reference sequence). The CDR3 loop is CASSQGFDNSPLHF. The CDR3 DNA is TGTGCCAGCAGCCAGGGTTTCGATAATTCACCCCTCCACTTT. Full variable domain (rest looked up from reference TRBV7-9 and TRBJ1-6): DTGVSQNPRHKITKRGQNVTFRCDPISEHNRLYWYRQTLGQGPEFLTYFQNEAQLEKSRLLSDRFSAERPKGSFSTLEIQRTEQGDSAMYLCASSQGFDNSPLHFGNGTRLTVT.

The chain recombines TRBV30 with TRBJ1-1, with D uncertain. The germline gives CDR1 GTSNPN, CDR2 SVGIG (reference sequence). Trimming took 0 bases from V and 3 from J, leaving 11 bases between them. The CDR3 has 14 amino acids. The CDR3 loop reads CAWSVAWDYTEAFF. CDR3 DNA sequence: TGTGCCTGGAGTGTAGCTTGGGATTACACTGAAGCTTTCTTT. Looking up the rest from reference TRBV30 and TRBJ1-1 gives the full variable domain: SQTIHQWPATLVQPVGSPLSLECTVEGTSNPNLYWYRQAAGRGLQLLFYSVGIGQISSEVPQNLSASRPQDRQFILSSKKLLLSDSGFYLCAWSVAWDYTEAFFGQGTRLTVV.

V gene TRBV4-1 combines with J gene TRBJ2-2; D gene unclear. Trimming pared 0 bases from V and 6 bases from J, leaving 5 bases between. Germline CDR1 MGHRA, CDR2 YSYEKL. The CDR3 extends over 13 amino acids. This chain's CDR3 is CASSQEGPGELFF. DNA for the CDR3: TGCGCCAGCAGCCAAGAAGGGCCCGGGGAGCTGTTTTTT.

The rearrangement joins TRBV30 to TRBJ1-1, with D unclear. The CDR3 sequence is 14 residues long. CDR1 is GTSNPN, CDR2 SVGIG, per germline (reference sequence). Trimming removed 4 bases from V and 6 bases from J, with 18 bases in between. The CDR3 bases are TGTGCCTGGAACTTTGGGGATGGGCGGCCTGAAGCTTTCTTT. Translated, it gives CAWNFGDGRPEAFF.